The 9 T cell receptor beta chains presented below share a single source sample, sequenced in a study of blood T cell repertoires in COVID-19 (dated by TCRdb to 2020 to 2021). Library prep was done by the immunoSEQ multiplex PCR assay. TCRdb obtained this table from immuneACCESS and retained in-frame rearrangements with V and J assigned. These tables miss some clones; where compared with another copy, unresolved V genes account for less than half of the shortfall, and the remainder is unexplained. Counted in this sample were 110,000 or so clones; 75% to 90% of them appeared once. The ten biggest clones cover approximately 8.1% of the sample. What was sequenced was peripheral blood. The source of these receptors is a woman aged 40 to 55 with acute or convalescent COVID-19.

CDR3 bases: TGTGCCAGCAGCTTTTTGGTCGGGTACGAGCAGTACTTC. Translated: CASSFLVGYEQYF. The rearrangement joins TRBV7-9 to TRBJ2-7; D not resolved. Trimming took off 3 bases at V and 4 bases at J, with 10 bases between the two ends. Germline values: CDR1 SEHNR, CDR2 FQNEAQ (reference sequence). The CDR3 runs to 13 residues.

The chain employs TRBV6-6 and TRBJ2-7, with a tentative D call TRBD2 (6 bases). The CDR3 sequence is 15 residues long. CDR1 and CDR2 from the germline V gene are MNHNY and SVGAGI (reference sequence). Trimming left V 3 bases short and J 0 bases short, with 12 bases between. The CDR3 loop reads CASSYLAESSYEQYF. As DNA, the CDR3 is TGTGCCAGCAGTTATTTAGCGGAAAGCTCCTACGAGCAGTACTTC.

The CDR3 here is CASSITPSGTGSGYTF. CDR3 nucleotide sequence: TGTGCCAGCAGCATCACACCCTCCGGGACAGGCTCCGGCTACACCTTC. The V call is TRBV5-6, the J call TRBJ1-2, with 8 bases matching TRBD1. This CDR3 contains 16 residues. The V segment lost 4 bases and the J segment 8 bases; nucleotides outside the gene matches: 16. CDR1 SGHDT and CDR2 YYEEEE come from the germline V gene.

The rearrangement joins TRBV7-9 to TRBJ1-2; D is unclear. CDR3 length: 14 amino acids. V lost 8 bases and J 4 bases, leaving 17 bases between the germline ends. Germline loops: CDR1 SEHNR, CDR2 FQNEAQ (reference sequence). CDR3 protein: CASLVGEVGYGYTF. The CDR3 DNA reads as TGTGCCAGCCTCGTCGGGGAGGTTGGCTATGGCTACACCTTC.

This chain joins TRBV7-2 and TRBJ1-5, with D maybe TRBD1 (5 bases). The CDR3 sequence is 13 residues long. CDR1 is SGHTA and CDR2 is FQGNSA in the germline V gene. V lost 5 bases to trimming and J lost 5 bases, with 10 bases between them. CDR3 DNA: TGTGCCAGCAGCCCGGGGGGGGATCAGCCCCAGCATTTT. Its translation is CASSPGGDQPQHF.

The chain joins TRBV5-4 to TRBJ2-3; 12 bases align to TRBD1. Germline assignment: CDR1 SGHNT and CDR2 YYREEE (reference sequence). This CDR3 has 16 amino acids. The V segment lost 4 bases and the J segment 3 bases; nucleotides outside the gene matches: 6. As DNA, the CDR3 is TGTGCCAGCAGCGGTGGGACAGGGGGCTATACAGATACGCAGTATTTT. Translating gives CASSGGTGGYTDTQYF.

V gene TRBV7-2 combines with J gene TRBJ1-5; 7 positions agree with TRBD1. CDR3 length: 13 residues. Per germline, CDR1 SGHTA and CDR2 FQGNSA. V lost 5 bases to trimming and J lost 5 bases; unmatched junction nucleotides: 3. CDR3 nucleotide sequence: TGTGCCAGCAGCCCGACAGGGTATCAGCCCCAGCATTTT. It translates to CASSPTGYQPQHF.

The rearrangement links TRBV6-5 to TRBJ2-7; 8 bases are shared with TRBD1. This CDR3 has 14 amino acids. Germline V gives CDR1 MNHEY, CDR2 SVGAGI. The trim removed 7 bases at V and 3 bases at J, leaving 8 bases unmatched. CDR3 loop: CASTFGQGDYEQYF. The CDR3 DNA reads as TGTGCCAGCACCTTCGGACAGGGAGACTACGAGCAGTACTTC.

J is TRBJ2-7 and V is TRBV2, with a possible D match to TRBD1 (5 bases). The CDR3 is 14 residues long. CDR1 SNHLY and CDR2 FYNNEI come from the germline V gene. Trimming stripped 1 base from V and 2 bases from J, with 9 bases between. The CDR3 DNA reads TGTGCCAGCAGTGAAGACAGGCTCCCCTACGAGCAGTACTTC. It translates to CASSEDRLPYEQYF.